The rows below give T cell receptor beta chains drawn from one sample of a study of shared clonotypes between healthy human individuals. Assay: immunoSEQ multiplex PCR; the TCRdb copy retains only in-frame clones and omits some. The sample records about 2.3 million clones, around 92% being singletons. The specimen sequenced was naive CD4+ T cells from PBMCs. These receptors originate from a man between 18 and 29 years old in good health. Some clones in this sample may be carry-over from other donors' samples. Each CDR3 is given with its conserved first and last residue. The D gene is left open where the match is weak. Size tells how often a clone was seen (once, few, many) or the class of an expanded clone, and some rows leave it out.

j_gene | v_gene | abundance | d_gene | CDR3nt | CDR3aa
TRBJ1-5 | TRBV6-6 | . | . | TGTGCCAGCAGCAGGGCGAGCAATCAGCCCCAGCATTTT | CASSRASNQPQHF
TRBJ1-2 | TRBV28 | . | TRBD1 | TGTGCCATCCAGGGGGTATACTATGGCTACACCTTC | CAIQGVYYGYTF
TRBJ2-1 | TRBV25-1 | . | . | TGTGCGACCCGGGGGTTGGATGAGCAGTTCTTC | CATRGLDEQFF
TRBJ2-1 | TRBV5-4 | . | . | TGTGCCAGCAGCTTGGATTACAATGAGCAGTTCTTC | CASSLDYNEQFF
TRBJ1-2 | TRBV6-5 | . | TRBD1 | TGTGCCAGCAGTTACGGGCCCGGGACAGTAAATGGCTACACCTTC | CASSYGPGTVNGYTF
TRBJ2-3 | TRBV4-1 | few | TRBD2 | TGCGCCAGCAGCCAGCTCGCTAGCGGCAGCACAGATACGCAGTATTTT | CASSQLASGSTDTQYF
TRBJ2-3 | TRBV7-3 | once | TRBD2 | TGTGCCAGCAGCGGGGTCGGGACTAGCTTTGCTTCCGATACGCAGTATTTT | CASSGVGTSFASDTQYF
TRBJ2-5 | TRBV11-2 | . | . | TGTGCCAGCAGCTTAGGGTCTAGCCGGGGCCAGTACTTC | CASSLGSSRGQYF
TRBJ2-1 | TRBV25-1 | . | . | TGTGCCAGCAGTGAATGGCAGGTGGCCGAGCAGTTCTTC | CASSEWQVAEQFF
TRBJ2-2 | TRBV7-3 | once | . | TGTGCCAGCAGCTTAAACGCGGGGGCCCTCGCCGGGGAGCTGTTTTTT | CASSLNAGALAGELFF
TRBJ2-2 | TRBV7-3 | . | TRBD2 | TGTGCCAGCAGCTTAAAGCCGCCGGGACTAGCGGAGGCGAACGGGGAGCTGTTTTTT | CASSLKPPGLAEANGELFF
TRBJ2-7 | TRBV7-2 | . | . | TGTGCCAGCAGCCCCAGGGACGGGACGCCCTACGAGCAGTACTTC | CASSPRDGTPYEQYF
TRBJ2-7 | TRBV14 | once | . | TGTGCCAGCAGCCCAAGACTGGGACCTGCCGAGCAGTACTTC | CASSPRLGPAEQYF
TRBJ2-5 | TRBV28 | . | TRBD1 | TGTGCCAGCAGTTTGCAACAGGGGCTTGAGACCCAGTACTTC | CASSLQQGLETQYF
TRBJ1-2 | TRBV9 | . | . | TGTGCCAGCAGCGTGGGGACCGCCGATGGCTACACCTTC | CASSVGTADGYTF
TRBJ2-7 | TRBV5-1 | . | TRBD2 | TGCGCCAGCAGACAAAACCCCGGGACTAGCGGGGACGAGCAGTACTTC | CASRQNPGTSGDEQYF
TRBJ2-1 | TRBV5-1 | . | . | TGCGCCAGCAGCTTGATCAGGGTCCCAGACAATGAGCAGTTCTTC | CASSLIRVPDNEQFF
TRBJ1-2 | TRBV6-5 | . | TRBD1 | TGTGCCAGCAGCCGGACAGGGGTCGACTATGGCTACACCTTC | CASSRTGVDYGYTF
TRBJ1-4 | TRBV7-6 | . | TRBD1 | TGTGCCAGCAGCTCTTACCGGGACAGTTCTGAAAAACTGTTTTTT | CASSSYRDSSEKLFF
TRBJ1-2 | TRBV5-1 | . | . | TGCGCCAGCAGCTTGGTTGTGGGTGGGGCCTATGGCTACACCTTC | CASSLVVGGAYGYTF
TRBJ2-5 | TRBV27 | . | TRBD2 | TGTGCCAGCAGAGGGACTAATGGCAAGACCCAGTACTTC | CASRGTNGKTQYF
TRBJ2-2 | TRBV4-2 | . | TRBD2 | TGTGCCAGCAGCCAAGGTTCCGCTAGCGGGAGGATTAACACCGGGGAGCTGTTTTTT | CASSQGSASGRINTGELFF
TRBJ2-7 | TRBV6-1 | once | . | TGTGCCAGCAGTGATTTCGAGCAGTACTTC | CASSDFEQYF
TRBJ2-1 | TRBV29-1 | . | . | TGCAGCGTTGTGGGGGAGTCTTACAATGAGCAGTTCTTC | CSVVGESYNEQFF
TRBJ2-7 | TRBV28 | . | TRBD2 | TGTGCCAGCAGTTCTGTAGCGGGAAGTAGGTACGAGCAGTACTTC | CASSSVAGSRYEQYF
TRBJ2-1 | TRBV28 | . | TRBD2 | TGTGCCAGCAGTTTACTAGCGGGAGTGACCTACAATGAGCAGTTCTTC | CASSLLAGVTYNEQFF
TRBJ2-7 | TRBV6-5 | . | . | TGTGCCAGCACTAGCGCCGGAGGGACCGTTTACGAGCAGTACTTC | CASTSAGGTVYEQYF
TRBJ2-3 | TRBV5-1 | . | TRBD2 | TGCGCCAGCAGCCCCCCACTAGCGGGAGACGGTCGGGCAGATACGCAGTATTTT | CASSPPLAGDGRADTQYF
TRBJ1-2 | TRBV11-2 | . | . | TGTGCCAGCAGCTTAGATCGGAGCCGCTACACCTTC | CASSLDRSRYTF
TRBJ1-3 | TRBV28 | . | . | TGTGCCAGCGGGGGGACCGGGATTGGGACTGGAAACACCATATATTTT | CASGGTGIGTGNTIYF
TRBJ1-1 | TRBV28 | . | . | TGTGCCAGCAGCCGAAGACGCGGGGTGAACACTGAAGCTTTCTTT | CASSRRRGVNTEAFF
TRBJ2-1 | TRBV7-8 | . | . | TGTGCCAGCAGCTCGGACTCCAATGAGCAGTTCTTC | CASSSDSNEQFF
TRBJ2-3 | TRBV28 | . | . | TGTGCCAGCAGTTTAAGACCCGGCACAGATACGCAGTATTTT | CASSLRPGTDTQYF
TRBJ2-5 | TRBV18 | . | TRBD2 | TGTGCCAGCGCACTGACCGGGACTAGCGGCCAAGAGACCCAGTACTTC | CASALTGTSGQETQYF
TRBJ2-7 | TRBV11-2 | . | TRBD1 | TGTGCCAGCAGCCCCCGGACAGGCTCCTACGAGCAGTACTTC | CASSPRTGSYEQYF
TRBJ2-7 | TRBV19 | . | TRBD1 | TGTGCCAGTAGAACGGCGGACAGGGGCACGGGGGAGCAGTACTTC | CASRTADRGTGEQYF
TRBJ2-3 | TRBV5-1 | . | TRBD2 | TGCGCCAGCAGCTGGATGACTAGCCTGAAGGGAGATACGCAGTATTTT | CASSWMTSLKGDTQYF
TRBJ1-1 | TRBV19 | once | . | TGTGCCAGTAGTATCAACGGGGGCAGGACTGAAGCTTTCTTT | CASSINGGRTEAFF
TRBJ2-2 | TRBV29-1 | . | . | TGCAGCGTTTTAGGAGCGGCGAACACCGGGGAGCTGTTTTTT | CSVLGAANTGELFF
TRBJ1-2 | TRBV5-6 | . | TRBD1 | TGTGCCAGCAGGCACTTACTGACAGGGGGCAGGTATGGCTACACCTTC | CASRHLLTGGRYGYTF
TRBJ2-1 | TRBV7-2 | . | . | TGTGCCACCCCCTCCCGGGACGCGCACAATGAGCAGTTCTTC | CATPSRDAHNEQFF
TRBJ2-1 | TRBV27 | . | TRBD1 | TGTGCCAGCAGAGGGGGCGGTAATGAGCAGTTCTTC | CASRGGGNEQFF